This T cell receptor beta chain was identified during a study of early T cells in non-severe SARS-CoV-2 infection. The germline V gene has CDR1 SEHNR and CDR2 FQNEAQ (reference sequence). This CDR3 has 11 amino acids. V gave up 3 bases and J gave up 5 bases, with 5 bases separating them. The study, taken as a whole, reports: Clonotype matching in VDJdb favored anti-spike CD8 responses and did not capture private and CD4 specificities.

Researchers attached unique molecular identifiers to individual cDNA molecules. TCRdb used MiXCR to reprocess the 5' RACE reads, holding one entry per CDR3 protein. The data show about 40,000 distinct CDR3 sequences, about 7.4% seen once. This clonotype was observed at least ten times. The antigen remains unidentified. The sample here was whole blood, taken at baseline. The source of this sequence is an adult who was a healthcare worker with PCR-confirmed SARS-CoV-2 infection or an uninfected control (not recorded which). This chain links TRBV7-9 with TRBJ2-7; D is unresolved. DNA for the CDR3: TGTGCCAGCAGCTTTGCCCACGAGCAGTACTTC. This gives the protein CASSFAHEQYF.